This T cell receptor (beta chain) was captured by sequencing in a study of T cell responses to AZD1222 COVID-19 vaccine (dated by TCRdb to the early 2020s). Concerning the study at large: AZD1222 recipients given second doses at about 4 weeks or at about 12 weeks were pooled, since spike-specific TCR depth and breadth were not found to differ between the two schedules. TCR sequencing was performed for 230 to 250 trial participants, of whom some 200 were given two doses of AZD1222 and 26 were given two doses of MenACWY control vaccine. Trial participants were enrolled by age into subgroups of 18-55, 56-69 and 70-plus years, and roughly 160, 29 and 62 TCR-sequenced participants, respectively, were included in these subgroups. Broad study findings and their caveats: Because no samples from the day 14 peak response were available, repertoires could be characterized only after the peak T cell response. Participants were mostly white British, with more females than males. The authors suggested clonal diversity may have been underestimated. Conclusions about previously exposed vaccinees were limited because only a handful of AZD1222 recipients were SARS-CoV-2 seropositive at baseline. In the small 56-69-year group, the increase in depth fell short of significance, most likely because of low power. After two AZD1222 doses, spike-specific TCR breadth and depth were significantly higher than at day 0 and than in MenACWY recipients. CD4 TCRs associated with the vaccine covered the entire spike protein, and the dominant responses were in regions 160-218 and 743-854. Reportedly, close to half of the unique spike-specific TCRs recognized epitopes lying outside the regions that are mutated in the B.1.351 and B.1.1.7 variants.

The CDR3 regions of human TCRbeta chains were subjected to immunosequencing. The study's own analysis went as follows. TCRs in the repertoires were matched against a reference library of SARS-CoV-2-specific TCRs that had been generated with the MIRA antigen-specificity platform. Breadth was defined as the fraction of unique TCRs that were SARS-CoV-2-associated, and depth was defined as the fraction of total T cells that were SARS-CoV-2-associated. Each spike-specific TCR was assigned to its reactive spike region and to a CD4 or CD8 class using the MIRA data. Log10-transformed breadth and depth values were compared by one-way ANOVA with Sidak's multiple comparisons tests. Here the immuneACCESS table is served through TCRdb, limited to in-frame sequences with V and J called. Missing clones are a known gap in these copies; in checked studies unresolved V genes cover under half, and the rest lacks a known reason. V and J calls and clone size come straight from that table; D and trimming were deduced from the DNA. The sample data list about 100,000 clones, and about 87% of these were observed just once. Less than 20% of the sample is in the top ten clones.

What the time point label conveys for this sample: baseline before first vaccination. The vaccinee samples were drawn from two UK trials, COV001 and COV002, one of which was a single-blind randomized controlled phase 2/3 trial testing AZD1222 (ChAdOx1 nCoV-19) in healthy adults. Trial participant PBMC samples were collected at day 0 and day 28 after the second dose for TCRbeta chain sequencing. This clone was observed once. This clone's antigen is unknown. Base quality data are lacking; no much larger clone is found one base away. Trimming costs V 5 bases and J 7 bases, and their ends lie 18 bases apart. Taken from cysteine to phenylalanine, the CDR3 has 14 residues. Here the CDR3 DNA is all that survives: 42 bases in frame from base 1. CDR1 is given as SGHTA and CDR2 as FQGNSA, both from the germline V gene.

The sequencing here drew on peripheral blood, taken on day 0 of AZD1222 vaccination. This receptor was obtained from an adult in good health. Recombination linked TRBV7-2 to TRBJ2-7, with the D call perhaps TRBD1 or TRBD2, each one matching 6 bases. The nucleotide sequence is given as TGTGCCAGCAGCCCCGCGGGACATTCGGAAGAGCAGTACTTC. Its amino acids are CASSPAGHSEEQYF.